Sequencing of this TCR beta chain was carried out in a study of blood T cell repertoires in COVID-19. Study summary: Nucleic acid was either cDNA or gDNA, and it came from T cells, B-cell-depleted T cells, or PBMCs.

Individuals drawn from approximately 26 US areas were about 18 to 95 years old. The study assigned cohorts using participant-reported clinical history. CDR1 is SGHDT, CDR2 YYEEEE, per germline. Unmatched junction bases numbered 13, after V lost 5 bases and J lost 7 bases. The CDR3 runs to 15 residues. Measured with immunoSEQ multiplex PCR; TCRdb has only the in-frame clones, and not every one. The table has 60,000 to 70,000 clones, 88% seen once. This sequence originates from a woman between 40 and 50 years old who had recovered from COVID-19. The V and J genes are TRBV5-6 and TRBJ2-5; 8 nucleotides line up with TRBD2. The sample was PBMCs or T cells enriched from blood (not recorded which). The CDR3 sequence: CASSHIFGGAGTQYF. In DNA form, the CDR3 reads TGTGCCAGCAGTCATATTTTCGGGGGGGCCGGGACCCAGTACTTC.